This TCR beta chain was found in a study of cytomegalovirus exposure and HLA in healthy donors. This clone was counted a single time. A multiplex PCR was run with 60 Vbeta primers and 13 Jbeta primers. Authors' methods: Counted up in a later analysis, unique TCR beta chains came to roughly 80 million, with around 10 million shared. Sequenced by immunoSEQ multiplex PCR; TCRdb stores in-frame clones only, minus some. V and J calls plus clone size are reproduced from that table; the DNA served to infer D and trimming. The profile shows 110,000 to 150,000 clones, roughly 80% of them singletons. Germline loops: CDR1 SGHKS, CDR2 YYEKEE (reference sequence). Trimming at V came to 4 bases and at J to 2 bases, leaving 3 bases not matched to a gene. The CDR3 has 13 residues.

The rearrangement joins TRBV5-5 to TRBJ2-7, with 7 bases fitting TRBD1. Specimen: PBMCs. This TCR was recovered from a female donor in good health and CMV-seronegative. The CDR3 DNA follows: TGTGCCAGCAGCCAAGGACAGGCCTACGAGCAGTACTTC. This translates into CASSQGQAYEQYF.